This T cell receptor beta chain was recovered during a study of blood T cell repertoires in COVID-19. CDR3 length: 15 residues. Germline CDR1 SGHRS, CDR2 YFSETQ. V was cut by 4 bases and J by 2 bases, with 15 bases left in between. This table comes from immunoSEQ multiplex PCR, and its TCRdb copy is limited to in-frame clones, with some not included. The table records 250,000 to 300,000 clones, about 89% of them present only once. This TCR came from a woman in her forties who had recovered from COVID-19. The chain recombines TRBV5-1 with TRBJ2-5; tentatively, D is TRBD2 (6 bases). The material sequenced was peripheral blood. DNA of the CDR3: TGCGCCAGCAGCCTTGGGGGACTCAGTCAAGAGACCCAGTACTTC. This sequence encodes CASSLGGLSQETQYF.